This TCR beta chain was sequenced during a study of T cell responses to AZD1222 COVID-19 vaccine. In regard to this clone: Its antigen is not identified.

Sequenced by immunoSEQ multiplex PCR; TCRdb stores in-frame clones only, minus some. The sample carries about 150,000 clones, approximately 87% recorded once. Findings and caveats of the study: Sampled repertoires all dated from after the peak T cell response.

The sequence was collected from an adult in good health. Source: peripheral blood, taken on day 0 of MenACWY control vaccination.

CDR3 sequence: CASSLGQGGSFTGELFF. The CDR3 DNA reads TGCGCCAGCAGCTTGGGGCAGGGCGGGAGTTTCACCGGGGAGCTGTTTTTT. This sequence joins TRBV5-1 and TRBJ2-2; 7 bases align to TRBD2. In germline, CDR1 is SGHRS, CDR2 YFSETQ. This CDR3 has 17 amino acids. J lost 4 bases, V lost 0 bases, and 9 bases had no gene match. The full variable domain, in which reference TRBV5-1 and TRBJ2-2 provide the parts outside the CDR3, is KAGVTQTPRYLIKTRGQQVTLSCSPISGHRSVSWYQQTPGQGLQFLFEYFSETQRNKGNFPGRFSGRQFSNSRSEMNVSTLELGDSALYLCASSLGQGGSFTGELFFGEGSRLTVL.